This is a list of T cell receptor beta chains from one sample in a study of cytomegalovirus exposure and HLA in healthy donors. The assay was immunoSEQ multiplex PCR, and TCRdb's table has in-frame clones only and misses some. The sample lists under 250,000 clones, around 78% occurring once. The sequenced sample was PBMCs. These TCRs come from a young man in good health and CMV-seronegative. Both conserved end residues are part of each CDR3. D genes are given only for firm matches. Clone size is not always given. Where it is, it says once, few, many or a class for expanded clones.

V gene	CDR3 length	D gene	J gene	clone size	CDR3 protein	CDR3 DNA
TRBV13	13	-	TRBJ1-6	-	CASSSYRNSPLHF	TGTGCCAGCAGCTCTTACAGGAATTCACCCCTCCACTTT
TRBV14	14	TRBD1	TRBJ1-4	few	CASSQPGQGEKLFF	TGTGCCAGCAGCCAACCGGGACAGGGCGAAAAACTGTTTTTT
TRBV5-1	14	-	TRBJ1-1	-	CASSPEGGGTEAFF	TGCGCCAGCAGCCCAGAGGGGGGGGGCACTGAAGCTTTCTTT
TRBV19	12	-	TRBJ2-1	-	CASGDNYNEQFF	TGTGCCAGTGGGGACAACTACAATGAGCAGTTCTTC
TRBV7-3	14	-	TRBJ1-1	-	CASSRAGEGTEAFF	TGTGCCAGCAGCCGTGCAGGGGAAGGCACTGAAGCTTTCTTT
TRBV27	15	TRBD2	TRBJ2-2	-	CASSLQRGGTGELFF	TGTGCCAGCAGTTTGCAGCGGGGGGGAACCGGGGAGCTGTTTTTT
TRBV5-4	16	-	TRBJ1-5	few	CASSYGQPGSNQPQHF	TGTGCCAGCAGTTATGGACAGCCGGGTAGCAATCAGCCCCAGCATTTT
TRBV5-4	16	TRBD2	TRBJ2-7	-	CASSSRLAGEAYEQYF	TGTGCCAGCAGCTCGAGACTAGCGGGAGAGGCCTACGAGCAGTACTTC
TRBV28	14	-	TRBJ2-3	once	CASGRLSQGRTQYF	TGTGCCAGCGGAAGATTAAGCCAGGGTCGAACGCAGTATTTT
TRBV28	16	TRBD2	TRBJ2-7	-	CASSPYLAGGDYEQYF	TGTGCCAGCAGTCCCTACTTGGCGGGAGGCGACTACGAGCAGTACTTC
TRBV10-2	18	TRBD1	TRBJ1-2	-	CASALGPADRGLNYGYTF	TGCGCCAGCGCTCTTGGCCCGGCGGACAGGGGGCTAAACTATGGCTACACCTTC
TRBV5-1	16	TRBD2	TRBJ2-3	-	CASAVSGTSGADTQYF	TGCGCCAGTGCGGTTTCCGGGACTAGCGGTGCAGATACGCAGTATTTT
TRBV28	14	-	TRBJ2-5	once	CASSPQDIPATQYF	TGTGCCAGCAGTCCCCAGGACATTCCGGCGACCCAGTACTTC
TRBV9	16	-	TRBJ2-2	-	CASSPSQTRSTGELFF	TGTGCCAGCAGCCCCTCCCAGACTAGGAGTACCGGGGAGCTGTTTTTT
TRBV5-1	13	-	TRBJ2-1	-	CASSLAVYNEQFF	TGCGCCAGCAGCTTGGCTGTGTACAATGAGCAGTTCTTC
TRBV10-3	15	TRBD1	TRBJ2-7	-	CAISESQQGAGEQYF	TGTGCCATCAGTGAGTCCCAACAGGGGGCGGGAGAGCAGTACTTC
TRBV7-9	15	TRBD1	TRBJ2-5	once	CASRNLRGHQETQYF	TGTGCCAGCCGGAATTTGAGGGGGCACCAAGAGACCCAGTACTTC
TRBV4-1	15	TRBD2	TRBJ2-5	-	CASSQVGLAGETQYF	TGCGCCAGCAGCCAAGTGGGGCTAGCGGGAGAGACCCAGTACTTC
TRBV12-5	22	TRBD2	TRBJ2-1	-	CASGLVSGRLAGGRGPYNEQFF	TGTGCTAGTGGTTTGGTATCTGGAAGATTAGCGGGAGGGAGGGGCCCCTACAATGAGCAGTTCTTC
TRBV6-5	15	TRBD2	TRBJ2-3	-	CASSYSAGTTDTQYF	TGTGCCAGCAGTTACTCAGCGGGAACTACAGATACGCAGTATTTT
TRBV5-3	15	TRBD2	TRBJ2-7	few	CARSHRLAGGYEQYF	TGTGCCAGAAGTCACCGACTAGCGGGAGGCTACGAGCAGTACTTC
TRBV19	15	TRBD2	TRBJ2-2	-	CASSMGLAGTGELFF	TGTGCCAGTAGTATGGGACTAGCGGGCACCGGGGAGCTGTTTTTT
TRBV7-3	15	-	TRBJ2-2	-	CASSKTAGGTGELFF	TGTGCCAGCAGTAAAACGGCAGGAGGCACCGGGGAGCTGTTTTTT
TRBV18	15	-	TRBJ2-6	-	CASSPPRAGANVLTF	TGTGCCAGCTCACCACCGCGGGCCGGGGCCAACGTCCTGACTTTC
TRBV5-4	15	TRBD1	TRBJ1-2	-	CASSLYTGGSYGYTF	TGTGCCAGCAGCTTGTACACAGGGGGTAGCTATGGCTACACCTTC
TRBV5-4	13	-	TRBJ2-5	few	CASSLNSVETQYF	TGTGCCAGCAGCTTGAATTCGGTCGAGACCCAGTACTTC
TRBV20-1	11	-	TRBJ2-5	-	CSARPLETQYF	TGCAGTGCTAGACCCTTGGAGACCCAGTACTTC
TRBV7-3	18	-	TRBJ2-6	-	CASSPRGRPGSGANVLTF	TGTGCCAGCAGCCCAAGGGGCAGGCCTGGCTCTGGGGCCAACGTCCTGACTTTC
TRBV28	16	TRBD2	TRBJ2-1	-	CASRNSSGISYNEQFF	TGTGCCAGCAGGAACAGTAGCGGGATCTCCTACAATGAGCAGTTCTTC
TRBV4-1	13	-	TRBJ1-1	-	CASSQAQTWRAFF	TGCGCCAGCAGCCAAGCTCAGACTTGGCGAGCTTTCTTT
TRBV27	13	TRBD1	TRBJ2-7	-	CASSFPGGSEQYF	TGTGCCAGCAGTTTCCCAGGGGGCAGCGAGCAGTACTTC
TRBV18	15	-	TRBJ1-5	-	CASSLGQTLNQPQHF	TGTGCCAGCTCCCTGGGCCAGACCCTAAATCAGCCCCAGCATTTT
TRBV11-3	14	TRBD2	TRBJ2-7	-	CASSLEGGIYEQYF	TGTGCCAGCAGCTTAGAGGGAGGGATCTACGAGCAGTACTTC
TRBV6-1	15	TRBD1	TRBJ1-2	few	CASTGAGTANYGYTF	TGTGCCAGCACCGGCGCCGGGACAGCTAACTATGGCTACACCTTC
TRBV2	14	-	TRBJ1-1	-	CASSVGALSTEAFF	TGTGCCAGCAGTGTTGGGGCCTTGAGCACTGAAGCTTTCTTT
TRBV10-3	16	TRBD2	TRBJ2-1	-	CAISETGTSGRGEQFF	TGTGCCATCAGTGAGACCGGGACTAGCGGGAGAGGAGAGCAGTTCTTC
TRBV25-1	17	-	TRBJ2-6	-	CASEIGGPPSGANVLTF	TGTGCCAGCGAAATTGGAGGGCCCCCCTCTGGGGCCAACGTCCTGACTTTC
TRBV5-4	14	-	TRBJ1-1	once	CASSPSTVNTEAFF	TGTGCCAGCAGCCCCTCGACAGTGAACACTGAAGCTTTCTTT
TRBV6-1	15	TRBD1	TRBJ1-2	-	CASAPGTGGAYGYTF	TGTGCCAGCGCCCCAGGGACAGGGGGCGCGTATGGCTACACCTTC